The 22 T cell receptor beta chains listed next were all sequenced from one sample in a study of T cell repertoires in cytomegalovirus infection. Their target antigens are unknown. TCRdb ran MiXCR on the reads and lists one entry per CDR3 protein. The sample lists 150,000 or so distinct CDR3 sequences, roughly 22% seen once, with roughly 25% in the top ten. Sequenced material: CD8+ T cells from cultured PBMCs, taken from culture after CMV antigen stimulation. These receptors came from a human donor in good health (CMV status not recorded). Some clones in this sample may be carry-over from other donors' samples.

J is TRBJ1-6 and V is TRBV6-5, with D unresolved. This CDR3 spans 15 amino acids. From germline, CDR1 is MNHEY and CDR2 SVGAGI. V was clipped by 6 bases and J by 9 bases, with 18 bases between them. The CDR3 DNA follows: TGTGCCAGCAGCCCTGGACGGATTACGGGTTCACCCCTCCACTTT. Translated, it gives CASSPGRITGSPLHF.

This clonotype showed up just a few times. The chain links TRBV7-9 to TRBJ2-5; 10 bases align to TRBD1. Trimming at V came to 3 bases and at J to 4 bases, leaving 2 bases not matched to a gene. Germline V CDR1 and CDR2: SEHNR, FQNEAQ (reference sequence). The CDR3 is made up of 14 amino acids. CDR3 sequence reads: CASSFRDRGETQYF. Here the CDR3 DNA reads TGTGCCAGCAGCTTCCGGGACAGGGGAGAGACCCAGTACTTC.

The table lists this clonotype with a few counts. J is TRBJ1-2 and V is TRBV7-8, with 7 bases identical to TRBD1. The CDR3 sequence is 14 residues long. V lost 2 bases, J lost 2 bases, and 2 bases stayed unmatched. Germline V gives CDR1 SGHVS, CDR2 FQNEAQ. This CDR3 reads CASSLNRGNYGYTF. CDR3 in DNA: TGTGCCAGCAGCTTAAACAGGGGAAACTATGGCTACACCTTC.

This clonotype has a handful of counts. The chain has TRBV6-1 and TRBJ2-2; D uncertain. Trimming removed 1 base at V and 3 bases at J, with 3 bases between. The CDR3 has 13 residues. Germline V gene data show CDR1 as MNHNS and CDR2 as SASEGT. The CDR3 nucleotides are TGTGCCAGCAGTGAAGTAGACACCGGGGAGCTGTTTTTT. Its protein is CASSEVDTGELFF.

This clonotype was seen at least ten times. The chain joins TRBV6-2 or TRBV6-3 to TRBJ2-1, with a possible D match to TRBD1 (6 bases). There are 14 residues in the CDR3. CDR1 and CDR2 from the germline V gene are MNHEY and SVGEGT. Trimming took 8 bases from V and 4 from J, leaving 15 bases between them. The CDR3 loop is CASAHRESYNEQFF. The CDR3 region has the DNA TGTGCCAGCGCCCACAGGGAATCATACAATGAGCAGTTCTTC.

In DNA form, the CDR3 reads TGTGCCAGCAGCGTCCGGACAGGGAAGGGCAATCAGCCCCAGCATTTT. Translation gives CASSVRTGKGNQPQHF. V is TRBV7-2 and J is TRBJ1-5; 8 nucleotides match TRBD1. CDR3 length equals 16 residues. Germline CDR1 and CDR2: SGHTA and FQGNSA. With 5 bases clipped from V and 2 bases from J, the junction kept 8 bases outside the gene matches.

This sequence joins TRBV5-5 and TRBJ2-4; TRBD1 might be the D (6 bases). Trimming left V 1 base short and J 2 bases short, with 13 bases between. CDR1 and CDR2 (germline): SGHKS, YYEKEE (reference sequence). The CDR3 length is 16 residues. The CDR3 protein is CASSLSQGGTKNIQYF. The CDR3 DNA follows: TGTGCCAGCAGCTTGTCACAGGGTGGGACCAAAAACATTCAGTACTTC.

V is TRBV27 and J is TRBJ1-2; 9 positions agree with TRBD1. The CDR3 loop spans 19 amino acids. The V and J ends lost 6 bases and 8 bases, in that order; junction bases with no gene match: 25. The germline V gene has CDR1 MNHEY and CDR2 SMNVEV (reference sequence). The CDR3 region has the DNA TGTGCCAGCAGCCTCCTTCCGGTGGGACAGGGCGACCCCCGAATAGGCTACACCTTC. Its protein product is CASSLLPVGQGDPRIGYTF.

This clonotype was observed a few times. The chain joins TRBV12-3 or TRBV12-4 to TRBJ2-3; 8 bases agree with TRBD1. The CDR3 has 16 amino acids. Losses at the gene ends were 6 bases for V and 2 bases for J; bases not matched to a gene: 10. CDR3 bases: TGTGCCAGCAGCCCACCCCCGACAGGGGTCACAGATACGCAGTATTTT. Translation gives CASSPPPTGVTDTQYF.

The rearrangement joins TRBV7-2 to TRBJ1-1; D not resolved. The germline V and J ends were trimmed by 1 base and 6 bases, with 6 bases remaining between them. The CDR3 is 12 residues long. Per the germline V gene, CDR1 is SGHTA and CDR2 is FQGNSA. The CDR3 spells CASSLVRAEAFF. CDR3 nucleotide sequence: TGTGCCAGCAGCTTAGTACGGGCTGAAGCTTTCTTT.

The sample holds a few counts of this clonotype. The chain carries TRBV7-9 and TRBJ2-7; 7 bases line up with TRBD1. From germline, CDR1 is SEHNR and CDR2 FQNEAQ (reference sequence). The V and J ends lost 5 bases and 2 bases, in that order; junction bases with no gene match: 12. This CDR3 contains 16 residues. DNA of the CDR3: TGTGCCAGCAGCCTGGGACCGGGACAGAACGCCTACGAGCAGTACTTC. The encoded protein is CASSLGPGQNAYEQYF.

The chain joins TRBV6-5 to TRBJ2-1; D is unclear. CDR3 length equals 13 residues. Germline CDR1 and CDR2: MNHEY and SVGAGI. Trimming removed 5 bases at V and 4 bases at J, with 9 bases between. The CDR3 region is CASSGSMYNEQFF. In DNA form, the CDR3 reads TGTGCCAGCAGTGGTTCCATGTACAATGAGCAGTTCTTC.

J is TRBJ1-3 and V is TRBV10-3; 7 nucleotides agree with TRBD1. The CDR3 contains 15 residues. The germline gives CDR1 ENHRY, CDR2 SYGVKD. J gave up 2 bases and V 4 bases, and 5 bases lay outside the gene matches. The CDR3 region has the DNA TGTGCCATCAGTGTTACAGGGGTTGCTGGAAACACCATATATTTT. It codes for CAISVTGVAGNTIYF.

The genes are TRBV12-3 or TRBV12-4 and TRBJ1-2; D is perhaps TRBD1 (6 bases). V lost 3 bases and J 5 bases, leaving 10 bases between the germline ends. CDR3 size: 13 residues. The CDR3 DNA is TGTGCCAGCAGTTTTGGACAGACATATGGCTACACCTTC. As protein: CASSFGQTYGYTF.

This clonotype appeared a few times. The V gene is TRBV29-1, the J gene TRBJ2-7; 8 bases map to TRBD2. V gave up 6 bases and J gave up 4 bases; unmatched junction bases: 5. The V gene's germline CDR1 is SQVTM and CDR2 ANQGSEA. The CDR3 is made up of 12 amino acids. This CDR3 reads CSVGGARYEQYF. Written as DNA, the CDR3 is TGCAGCGTCGGGGGGGCGCGGTACGAGCAGTACTTC.

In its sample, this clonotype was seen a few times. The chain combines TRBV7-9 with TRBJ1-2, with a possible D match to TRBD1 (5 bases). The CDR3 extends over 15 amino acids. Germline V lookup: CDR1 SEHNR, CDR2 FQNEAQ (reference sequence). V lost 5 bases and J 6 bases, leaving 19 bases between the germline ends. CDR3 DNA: TGTGCCAGCAGCCTCCGTGGCCCCGGGGCGGATGGCTACACCTTC. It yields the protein CASSLRGPGADGYTF.

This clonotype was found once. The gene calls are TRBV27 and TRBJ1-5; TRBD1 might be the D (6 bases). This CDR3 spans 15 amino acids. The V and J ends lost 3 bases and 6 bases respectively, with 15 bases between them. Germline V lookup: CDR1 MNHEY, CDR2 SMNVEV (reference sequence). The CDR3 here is CASSFSGAGGQPQHF. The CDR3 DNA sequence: TGTGCCAGCAGTTTTTCAGGGGCCGGAGGTCAGCCCCAGCATTTT.

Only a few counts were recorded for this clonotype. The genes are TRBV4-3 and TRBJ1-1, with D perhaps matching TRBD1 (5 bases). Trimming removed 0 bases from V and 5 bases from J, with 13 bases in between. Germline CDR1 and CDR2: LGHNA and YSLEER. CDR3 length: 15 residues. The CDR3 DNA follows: TGCGCCAGCAGCCAAGATCAGGGAAAAGGGACTGAAGCTTTCTTT. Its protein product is CASSQDQGKGTEAFF.

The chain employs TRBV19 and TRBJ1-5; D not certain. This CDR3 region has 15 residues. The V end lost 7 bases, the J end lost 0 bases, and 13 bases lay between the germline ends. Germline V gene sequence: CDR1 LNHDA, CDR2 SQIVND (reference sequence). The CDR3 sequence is CASNSQITSNQPQHF. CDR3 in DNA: TGTGCCAGTAATTCTCAGATAACTAGCAATCAGCCCCAGCATTTT. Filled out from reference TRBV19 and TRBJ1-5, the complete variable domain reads DGGITQSPKYLFRKEGQNVTLSCEQNLNHDAMYWYRQDPGQGLRLIYYSQIVNDFQKGDIAEGYSVSREKKESFPLTVTSAQKNPTAFYLCASNSQITSNQPQHFGDGTRLSIL.

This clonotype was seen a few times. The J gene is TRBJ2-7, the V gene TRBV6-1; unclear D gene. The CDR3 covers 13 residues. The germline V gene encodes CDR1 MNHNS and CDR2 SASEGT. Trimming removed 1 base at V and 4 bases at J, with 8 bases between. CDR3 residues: CASSEGGRYEQYF. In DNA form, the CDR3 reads TGTGCCAGCAGTGAAGGGGGTAGGTACGAGCAGTACTTC.

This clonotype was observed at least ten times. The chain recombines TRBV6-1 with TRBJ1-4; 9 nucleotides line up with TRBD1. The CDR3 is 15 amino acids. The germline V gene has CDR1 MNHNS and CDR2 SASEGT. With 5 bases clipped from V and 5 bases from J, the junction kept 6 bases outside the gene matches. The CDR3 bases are TGTGCCAGCAGTTCAGCGACAGGGGGGAATGAAAAACTGTTTTTT. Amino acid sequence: CASSSATGGNEKLFF.

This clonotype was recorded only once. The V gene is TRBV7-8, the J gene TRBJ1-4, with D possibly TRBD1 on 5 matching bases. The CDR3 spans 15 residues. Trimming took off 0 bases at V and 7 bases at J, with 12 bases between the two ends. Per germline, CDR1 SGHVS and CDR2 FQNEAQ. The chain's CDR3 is CASSLALGGVEKLFF. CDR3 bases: TGTGCCAGCAGCTTAGCGCTCGGGGGTGTTGAAAAACTGTTTTTT.